These T cell receptor beta chains were read from a single sample in a study of Graves' ophthalmopathy and Graves' hyperthyroidism. TCRdb itself ran the multiplex PCR reads through MiXCR, one entry per CDR3 protein. The sample records around 470,000 distinct CDR3 sequences, approximately 15% being singletons. Material for sequencing was blood. The receptors were sampled from a woman in her twenties or thirties with Graves' ophthalmopathy. CDR3s include the opening cysteine and the closing phenylalanine or tryptophan. Each record gives: clone size, J gene, V gene, D gene, CDR3 protein, CDR3 DNA. A D gene is named only where the DNA matches it firmly. Size values are once, few and many counts, or a class for expanded clones, and some rows have none.

>.|TRBJ2-2|TRBV7-3|.
CASSLHSPGSTGELFF
TGTGCCAGCAGCTTGCATTCCCCGGGATCGACCGGGGAGCTGTTTTTT
>.|TRBJ1-1|TRBV6-5|.
CASRSSWEKTEAFF
TGTGCCAGCAGGTCCTCGTGGGAGAAGACTGAAGCTTTCTTT
>many|TRBJ1-1|TRBV18|TRBD1
CASSPRDSTYF
TGTGCCAGCTCACCACGGGACAGTACGTACTTT
>many|TRBJ1-1|TRBV10-3|TRBD1
CAINQGGFRQGLGNTEAFF
TGTGCCATCAACCAAGGGGGCTTTCGACAGGGGCTGGGGAACACTGAAGCTTTCTTT
>few|TRBJ1-5|TRBV12-3/TRBV12-4|.
CASSPTGLVQPQHF
TGTGCCAGCAGTCCTACAGGGTTAGTTCAGCCCCAGCATTTT
>many|TRBJ1-5|TRBV12-3/TRBV12-4|.
CASSLGPRAAQHF
TGTGCCAGCAGTTTAGGCCCCCGAGCGGCCCAGCATTTT
>many|TRBJ1-2|TRBV6-5|.
CASNNLGVEGYTF
TGTGCCAGCAACAATTTGGGAGTGGAAGGCTACACCTTC
>many|TRBJ1-1|TRBV7-9|.
CASSLGGRSEAFF
TGTGCCAGCAGCTTGGGGGGGCGGTCTGAAGCTTTCTTT
>many|TRBJ1-2|TRBV18|.
CASSPGAEINYGYTF
TGTGCCAGCTCACCAGGCGCAGAAATTAACTATGGCTACACCTTC
>many|TRBJ2-5|TRBV6-1|TRBD2
CASRTSGRSKTQYF
TGTGCCAGCCGGACTAGCGGGAGATCTAAGACCCAGTACTTC
>many|TRBJ1-5|TRBV20-1|.
CSAHQDGTDSNQPQHF
TGCAGTGCCCACCAAGACGGGACGGATAGCAATCAGCCCCAGCATTTT
>many|TRBJ2-7|TRBV28|.
CASSSSTVTYEQYF
TGTGCCAGCAGTTCTTCTACGGTGACCTACGAGCAGTACTTC
>many|TRBJ2-5|TRBV7-2|TRBD2
CASSVAGTSRGRGQETQYF
TGTGCCAGCAGCGTAGCGGGGACTAGCCGGGGACGAGGCCAAGAGACCCAGTACTTC
>.|TRBJ1-1|TRBV4-1|.
CASSQDRLGTEAFF
TGCGCCAGCAGCCAAGATAGACTGGGGACTGAAGCTTTCTTT
>many|TRBJ1-2|TRBV28|.
CASSPGTNYGYTF
TGTGCCAGCAGTCCTGGCACAAACTATGGCTACACCTTC
>many|TRBJ1-1|TRBV12-3/TRBV12-4|.
CASSNRNTEAFF
TGTGCCAGCAGCAACAGGAACACTGAAGCTTTCTTT
>few|TRBJ2-7|TRBV12-3/TRBV12-4|.
CASRPGWGTYEQYF
TGTGCCAGCAGACCCGGCTGGGGTACCTACGAGCAGTACTTC